This section outlines one T cell receptor (beta chain) sequence together with its context. Noted treatment: preoperative locoregional IRX-2 cytokine immunotherapy. This sample was taken from a study of preoperative IRX-2 immunotherapy in early breast cancer. The CDR3 loop spans 13 amino acids. Germline CDR1 reads MDHEN; CDR2 reads SYDVKM. TCRdb's table, derived via immunoSEQ multiplex PCR, lists solely in-frame clones and lacks some. The data contain roughly 43,000 clones, about 95% of them singletons. The rearrangement uses TRBV28 and TRBJ2-5; D not certain. Judging by the DNA end, TRBJ2-7 fits better; the J call may be wrong. Material: tumor tissue, obtained after IRX-2 immunotherapy. The origin of this receptor is a human donor with breast cancer. The CDR3 nucleotides are TGTGCCAGCAGTCTTATTCTCGACAACGAGCAGTACTTC. It is translated as CASSLILDNEQYF.